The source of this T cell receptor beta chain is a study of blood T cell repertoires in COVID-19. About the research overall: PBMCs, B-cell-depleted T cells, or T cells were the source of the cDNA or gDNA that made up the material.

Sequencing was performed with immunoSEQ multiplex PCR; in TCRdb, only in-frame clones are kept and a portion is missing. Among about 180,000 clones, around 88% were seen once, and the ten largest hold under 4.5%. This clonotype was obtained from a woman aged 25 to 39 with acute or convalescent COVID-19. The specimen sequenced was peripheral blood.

CDR3 DNA sequence: TGTGCCAGCAGCTCGACTAAAGGGGGAAAACTGTTTTTT. Protein sequence: CASSSTKGGKLFF. The gene calls are TRBV7-9 and TRBJ1-4; D might be TRBD1 (6 bases). This CDR3 comprises 13 residues. Germline values: CDR1 SEHNR, CDR2 FQNEAQ (reference sequence). Trimming stripped 4 bases from V and 10 bases from J, with 13 bases between.